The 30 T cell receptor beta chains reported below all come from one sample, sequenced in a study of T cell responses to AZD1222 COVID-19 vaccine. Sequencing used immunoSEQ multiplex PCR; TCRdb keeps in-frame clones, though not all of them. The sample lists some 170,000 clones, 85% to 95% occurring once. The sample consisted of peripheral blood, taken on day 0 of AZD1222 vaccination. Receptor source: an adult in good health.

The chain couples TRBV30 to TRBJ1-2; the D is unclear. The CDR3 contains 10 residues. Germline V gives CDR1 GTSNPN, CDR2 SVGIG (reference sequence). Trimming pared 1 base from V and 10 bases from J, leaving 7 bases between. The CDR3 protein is CAWSDSNYTF. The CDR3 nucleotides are TGTGCCTGGAGTGACAGTAACTACACCTTC.

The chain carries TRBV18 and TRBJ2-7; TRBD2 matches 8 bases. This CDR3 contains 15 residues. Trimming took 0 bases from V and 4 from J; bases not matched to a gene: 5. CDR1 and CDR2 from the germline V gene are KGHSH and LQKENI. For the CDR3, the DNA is TGTGCCAGCTCACCACCGACGGGGGGGCGGTACGAGCAGTACTTC. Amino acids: CASSPPTGGRYEQYF. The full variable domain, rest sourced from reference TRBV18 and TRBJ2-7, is NAGVMQNPRHLVRRRGQEARLRCSPMKGHSHVYWYRQLPEEGLKFMVYLQKENIIDESGMPKERFSAEFPKEGPSILRIQQVVRGDSAAYFCASSPPTGGRYEQYFGPGTRLTVT.

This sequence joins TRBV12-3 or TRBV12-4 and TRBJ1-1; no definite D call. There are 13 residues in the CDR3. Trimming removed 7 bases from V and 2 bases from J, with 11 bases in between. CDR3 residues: CASTTAPNTEAFF. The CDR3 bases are TGTGCCAGCACCACCGCTCCTAACACTGAAGCTTTCTTT.

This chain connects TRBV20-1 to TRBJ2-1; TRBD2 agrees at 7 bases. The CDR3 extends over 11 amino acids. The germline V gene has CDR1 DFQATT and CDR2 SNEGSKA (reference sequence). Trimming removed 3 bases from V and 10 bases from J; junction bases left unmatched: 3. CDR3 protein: CSASLRGEQFF. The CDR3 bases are TGCAGTGCTAGTTTGCGGGGGGAGCAGTTCTTC.

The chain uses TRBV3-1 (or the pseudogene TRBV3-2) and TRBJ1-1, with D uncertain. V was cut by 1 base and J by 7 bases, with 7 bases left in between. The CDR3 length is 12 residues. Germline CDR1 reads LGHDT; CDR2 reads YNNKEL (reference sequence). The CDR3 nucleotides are TGTGCCAGCAGCCAAGGGACGTATGAAGCTTTCTTT. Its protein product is CASSQGTYEAFF.

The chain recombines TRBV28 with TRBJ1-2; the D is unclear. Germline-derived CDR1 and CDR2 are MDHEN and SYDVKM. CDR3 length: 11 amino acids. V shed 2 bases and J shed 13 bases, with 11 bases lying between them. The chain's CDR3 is CASSLGRARTF. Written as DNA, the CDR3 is TGTGCCAGCAGTTTAGGACGGGCCCGCACCTTC.

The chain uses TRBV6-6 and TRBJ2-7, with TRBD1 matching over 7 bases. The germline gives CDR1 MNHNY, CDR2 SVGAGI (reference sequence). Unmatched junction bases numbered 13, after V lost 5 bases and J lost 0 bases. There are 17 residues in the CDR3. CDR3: CASSHTTPGQNSYEQYF. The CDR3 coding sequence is TGTGCCAGCAGTCACACCACTCCGGGACAGAACTCCTACGAGCAGTACTTC.

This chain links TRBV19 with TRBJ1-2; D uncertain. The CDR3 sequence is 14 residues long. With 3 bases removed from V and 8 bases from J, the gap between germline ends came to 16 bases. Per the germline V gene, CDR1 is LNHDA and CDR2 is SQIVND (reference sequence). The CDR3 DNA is TGTGCCAGTAGTATTTGGGGAATTTCTTACGGCTACACCTTC. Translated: CASSIWGISYGYTF.

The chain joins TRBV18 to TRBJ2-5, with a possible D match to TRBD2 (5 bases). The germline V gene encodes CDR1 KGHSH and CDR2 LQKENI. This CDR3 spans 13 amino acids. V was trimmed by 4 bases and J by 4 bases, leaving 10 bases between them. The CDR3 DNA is TGTGCCAGCTCACTCGACGGGGTAGAGACCCAGTACTTC. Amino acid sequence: CASSLDGVETQYF. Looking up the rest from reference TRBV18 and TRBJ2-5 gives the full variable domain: NAGVMQNPRHLVRRRGQEARLRCSPMKGHSHVYWYRQLPEEGLKFMVYLQKENIIDESGMPKERFSAEFPKEGPSILRIQQVVRGDSAAYFCASSLDGVETQYFGPGTRLLVL.

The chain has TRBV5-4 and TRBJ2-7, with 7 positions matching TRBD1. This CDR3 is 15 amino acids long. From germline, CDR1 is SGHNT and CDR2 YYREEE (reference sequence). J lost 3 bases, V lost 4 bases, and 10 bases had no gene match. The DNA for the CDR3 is TGTGCCAGCAGCCAGGGGACAGCCGAGTTCTACGAGCAGTACTTC. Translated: CASSQGTAEFYEQYF. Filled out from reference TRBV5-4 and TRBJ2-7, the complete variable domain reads ETGVTQSPTHLIKTRGQQVTLRCSSQSGHNTVSWYQQALGQGPQFIFQYYREEENGRGNFPPRFSGLQFPNYSSELNVNALELDDSALYLCASSQGTAEFYEQYFGPGTRLTVT.

CDR3 DNA sequence: TGTGCCTGGAGTATCCGGGACAGGCCTAACAATGAGCAGTTCTTC. It specifies CAWSIRDRPNNEQFF. The chain couples TRBV30 to TRBJ2-1, with TRBD1 identical over 8 bases. Per germline, CDR1 GTSNPN and CDR2 SVGIG (reference sequence). The CDR3 length is 15 residues. The ends lost 2 bases at V and 5 bases at J; junction bases unmatched: 8.

CDR3 DNA: TGTGCCACCAGTGATTCGGCCGGGGTAGCGGGGCCCAAAGGTACGCAGTATTTT. Its protein product is CATSDSAGVAGPKGTQYF. The genes are TRBV24-1 and TRBJ2-3; TRBD2 aligns across 8 bases. Germline V gene data show CDR1 as KGHDR and CDR2 as SFDVKD. CDR3 length: 18 amino acids. After removal of 2 bases from V and 8 bases from J, the junction contained 17 bases not matched to a gene.

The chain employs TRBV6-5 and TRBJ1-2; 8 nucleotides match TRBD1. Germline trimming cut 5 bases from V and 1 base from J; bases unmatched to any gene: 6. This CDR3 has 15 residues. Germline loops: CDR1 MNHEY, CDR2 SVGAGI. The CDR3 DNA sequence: TGTGCCAGCAGTCCCTGGACAGGGTTTAACTATGGCTACACCTTC. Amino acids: CASSPWTGFNYGYTF.

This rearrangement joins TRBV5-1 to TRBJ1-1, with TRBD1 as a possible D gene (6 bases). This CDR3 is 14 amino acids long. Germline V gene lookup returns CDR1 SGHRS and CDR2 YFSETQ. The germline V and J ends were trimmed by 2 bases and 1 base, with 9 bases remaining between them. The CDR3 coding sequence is TGCGCCAGCAGCTTAAACAGGGAGAACACTGAAGCTTTCTTT. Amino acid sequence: CASSLNRENTEAFF.

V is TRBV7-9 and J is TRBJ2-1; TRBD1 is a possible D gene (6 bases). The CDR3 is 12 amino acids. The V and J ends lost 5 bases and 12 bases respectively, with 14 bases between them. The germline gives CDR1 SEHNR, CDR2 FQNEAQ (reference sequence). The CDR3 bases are TGTGCCAGCAGCCAAGGGGACACGGGGCAGTTCTTC. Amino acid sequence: CASSQGDTGQFF.

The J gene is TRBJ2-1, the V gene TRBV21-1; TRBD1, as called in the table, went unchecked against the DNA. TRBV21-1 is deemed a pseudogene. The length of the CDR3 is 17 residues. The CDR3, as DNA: TGTGCCAGCAGATACAACTCAGGCGTCAGGATGAGCAATGAGCAGTTCTTC. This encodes CASRYNSGVRMSNEQFF.

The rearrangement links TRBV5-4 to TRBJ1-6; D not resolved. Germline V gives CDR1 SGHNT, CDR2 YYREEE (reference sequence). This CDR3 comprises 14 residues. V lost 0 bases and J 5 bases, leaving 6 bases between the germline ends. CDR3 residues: CASSLEQNNSPLHF. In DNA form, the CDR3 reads TGTGCCAGCAGCTTGGAACAGAATAATTCACCCCTCCACTTT.

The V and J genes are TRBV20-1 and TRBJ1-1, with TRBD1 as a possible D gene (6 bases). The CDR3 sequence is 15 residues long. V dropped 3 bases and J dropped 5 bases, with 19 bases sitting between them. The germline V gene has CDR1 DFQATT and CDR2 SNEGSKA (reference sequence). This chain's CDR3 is CSASEGGLGGTEAFF. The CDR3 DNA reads TGCAGTGCTAGTGAGGGGGGGCTCGGCGGGACTGAAGCTTTCTTT.

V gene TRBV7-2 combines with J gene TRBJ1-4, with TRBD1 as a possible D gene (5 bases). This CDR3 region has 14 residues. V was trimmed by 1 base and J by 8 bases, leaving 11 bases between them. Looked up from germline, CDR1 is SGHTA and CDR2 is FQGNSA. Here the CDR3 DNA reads TGTGCCAGCAGCTTAGAGAGGGGTTGGGAAAAACTGTTTTTT. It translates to CASSLERGWEKLFF.

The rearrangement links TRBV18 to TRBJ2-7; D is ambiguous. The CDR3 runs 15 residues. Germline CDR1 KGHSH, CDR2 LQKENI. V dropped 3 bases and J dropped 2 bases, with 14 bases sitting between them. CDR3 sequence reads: CASSPAAGLTYEQYF. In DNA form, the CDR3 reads TGTGCCAGCTCACCCGCCGCCGGGCTTACCTACGAGCAGTACTTC. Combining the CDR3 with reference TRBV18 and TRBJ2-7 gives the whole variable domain NAGVMQNPRHLVRRRGQEARLRCSPMKGHSHVYWYRQLPEEGLKFMVYLQKENIIDESGMPKERFSAEFPKEGPSILRIQQVVRGDSAAYFCASSPAAGLTYEQYFGPGTRLTVT.

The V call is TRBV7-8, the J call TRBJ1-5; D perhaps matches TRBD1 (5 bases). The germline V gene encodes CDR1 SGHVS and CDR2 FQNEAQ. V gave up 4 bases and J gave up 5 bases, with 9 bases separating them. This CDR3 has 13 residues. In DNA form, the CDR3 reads TGTGCCAGCAGCTACGACAGTTATCAGCCCCAGCATTTT. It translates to CASSYDSYQPQHF. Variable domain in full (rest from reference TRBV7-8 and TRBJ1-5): GAGVSQSPRYKVAKRGQDVALRCDPISGHVSLFWYQQALGQGPEFLTYFQNEAQLDKSGLPSDRFFAERPEGSVSTLKIQRTQQEDSAVYLCASSYDSYQPQHFGDGTRLSIL.

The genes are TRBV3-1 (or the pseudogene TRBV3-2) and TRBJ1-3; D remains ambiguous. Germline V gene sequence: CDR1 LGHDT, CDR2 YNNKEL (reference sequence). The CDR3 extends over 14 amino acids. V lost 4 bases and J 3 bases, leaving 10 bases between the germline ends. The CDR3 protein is CASSLQSFGNTIYF. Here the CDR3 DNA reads TGTGCCAGCAGCCTCCAGAGTTTTGGAAACACCATATATTTT.

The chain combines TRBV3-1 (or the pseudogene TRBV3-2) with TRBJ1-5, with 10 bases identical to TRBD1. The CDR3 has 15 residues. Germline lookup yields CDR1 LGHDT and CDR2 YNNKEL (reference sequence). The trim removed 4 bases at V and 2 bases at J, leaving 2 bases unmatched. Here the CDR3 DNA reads TGTGCCAGCAGCCCGACAGGGGGCGGCAATCAGCCCCAGCATTTT. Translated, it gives CASSPTGGGNQPQHF.

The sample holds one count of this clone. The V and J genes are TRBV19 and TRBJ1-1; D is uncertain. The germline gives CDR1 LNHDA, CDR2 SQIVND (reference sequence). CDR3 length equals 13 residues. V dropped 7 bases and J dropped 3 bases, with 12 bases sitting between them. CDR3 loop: CASNLEGDTEAFF. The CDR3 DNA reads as TGTGCCAGTAATTTGGAGGGAGACACTGAAGCTTTCTTT.

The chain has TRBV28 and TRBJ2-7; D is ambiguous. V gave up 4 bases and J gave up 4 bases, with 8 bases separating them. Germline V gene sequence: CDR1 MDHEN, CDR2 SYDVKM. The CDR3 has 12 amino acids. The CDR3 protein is CASSSPGYEQYF. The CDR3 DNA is TGTGCCAGCAGTTCCCCTGGTTACGAGCAGTACTTC.

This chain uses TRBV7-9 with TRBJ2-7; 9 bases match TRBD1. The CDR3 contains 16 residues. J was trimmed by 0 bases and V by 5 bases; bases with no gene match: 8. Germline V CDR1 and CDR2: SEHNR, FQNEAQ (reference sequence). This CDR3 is CASSPQWTGDSYEQYF. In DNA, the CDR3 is TGTGCCAGCAGCCCTCAATGGACAGGGGACTCCTACGAGCAGTACTTC.

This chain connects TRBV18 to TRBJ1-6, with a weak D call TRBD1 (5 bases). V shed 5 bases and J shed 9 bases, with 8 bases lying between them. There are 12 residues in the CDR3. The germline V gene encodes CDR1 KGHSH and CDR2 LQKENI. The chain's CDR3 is CASSSDSSPLHF. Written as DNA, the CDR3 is TGTGCCAGCTCAAGCGACAGTTCACCCCTCCACTTT.

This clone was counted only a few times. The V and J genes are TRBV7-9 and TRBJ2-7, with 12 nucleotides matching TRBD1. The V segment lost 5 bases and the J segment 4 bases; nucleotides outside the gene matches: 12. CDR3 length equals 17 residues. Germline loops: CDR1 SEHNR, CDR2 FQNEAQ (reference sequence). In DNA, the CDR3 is TGTGCCAGCAGCCCCTGGGGGCGGGACAGGGGGCTATACGAGCAGTACTTC. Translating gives CASSPWGRDRGLYEQYF.

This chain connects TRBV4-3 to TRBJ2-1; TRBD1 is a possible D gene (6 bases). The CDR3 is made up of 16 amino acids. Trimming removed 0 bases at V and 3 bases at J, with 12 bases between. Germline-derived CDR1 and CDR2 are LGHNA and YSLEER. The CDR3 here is CASSQDPGTIYNEQFF. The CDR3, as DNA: TGCGCCAGCAGCCAAGACCCCGGGACAATCTACAATGAGCAGTTCTTC.

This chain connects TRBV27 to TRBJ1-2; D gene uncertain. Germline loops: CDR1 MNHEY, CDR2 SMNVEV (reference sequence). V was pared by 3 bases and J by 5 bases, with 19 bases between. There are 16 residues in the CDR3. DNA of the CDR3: TGTGCCAGCAGTTTGAGGAGGACCGGCCGCGAATATGGCTACACCTTC. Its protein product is CASSLRRTGREYGYTF.